A selection of T cell receptor beta chains follows, all from one sample in a study of blood T cells in healthy people across ages. TCRdb re-called the 5' RACE reads with MiXCR, one entry per CDR3 protein. The data hold approximately 810,000 distinct CDR3 sequences, with 29% observed a single time. The sequenced sample was blood. These receptors all come from an elderly woman in good health. Both conserved end residues are part of each CDR3. The order of the fields is clone size, D gene, V gene, J gene, CDR3 protein, CDR3 DNA. D genes are given only for firm matches. Size is omitted from some rows. Given values are once, few, many or a class for expanded clones.

clone size: NA; D gene: NA; V gene: TRBV20-1; J gene: TRBJ2-1; CDR3 protein: CSARRGRASYNEQFF; CDR3 DNA: TGCAGTGCTAGGAGGGGCAGGGCTTCCTACAATGAGCAGTTCTTC
clone size: once; D gene: TRBD1; V gene: TRBV28; J gene: TRBJ1-5; CDR3 protein: CASSGQAGNQPQHF; CDR3 DNA: TGTGCCAGCAGCGGACAGGCCGGGAATCAGCCCCAGCATTTT
clone size: once; D gene: TRBD1; V gene: TRBV18; J gene: TRBJ2-1; CDR3 protein: CASSLGVGGGEQFF; CDR3 DNA: TGTGCCAGCTCACTGGGGGTAGGGGGCGGTGAGCAGTTCTTC
clone size: many; D gene: NA; V gene: TRBV20-1; J gene: TRBJ1-2; CDR3 protein: CSASAPGTLFLGYTF; CDR3 DNA: TGCAGTGCTAGTGCCCCCGGGACACTCTTTCTGGGCTACACCTTC
clone size: many; D gene: NA; V gene: TRBV7-9; J gene: TRBJ1-4; CDR3 protein: CASSSDATTNEKLFF; CDR3 DNA: TGTGCCAGCAGCTCGGACGCAACAACTAATGAAAAACTGTTTTTT
clone size: NA; D gene: NA; V gene: TRBV20-1; J gene: TRBJ1-3; CDR3 protein: CSARGKGSAGNTIYF; CDR3 DNA: TGCAGTGCTAGAGGCAAGGGGTCTGCGGGAAACACCATATATTTT
clone size: few; D gene: NA; V gene: TRBV4-1; J gene: TRBJ1-6; CDR3 protein: CASSQGGMSPLHF; CDR3 DNA: TGCGCCAGCAGCCAGGGCGGGATGTCACCCCTCCACTTT
clone size: NA; D gene: NA; V gene: TRBV6-5; J gene: TRBJ1-2; CDR3 protein: CASSPGEGSYGYTF; CDR3 DNA: TGTGCCAGCAGCCCAGGTGAAGGATCCTATGGCTACACCTTC
clone size: NA; D gene: TRBD2; V gene: TRBV7-2; J gene: TRBJ2-1; CDR3 protein: CASSLVGGGASEQFF; CDR3 DNA: TGTGCCAGCAGCTTAGTCGGCGGGGGGGCCAGTGAGCAGTTCTTC
clone size: many; D gene: NA; V gene: TRBV24-1; J gene: TRBJ2-3; CDR3 protein: CATSDHIGARGDTQYF; CDR3 DNA: TGTGCCACCAGTGATCACATAGGGGCGCGGGGAGATACGCAGTATTTT
clone size: many; D gene: TRBD2; V gene: TRBV2; J gene: TRBJ2-7; CDR3 protein: CASSESLGGADEQYF; CDR3 DNA: TGTGCCAGCAGTGAAAGTCTCGGGGGGGCGGACGAGCAGTACTTC
clone size: many; D gene: NA; V gene: TRBV20-1; J gene: TRBJ1-1; CDR3 protein: CSARGLGANTEAFF; CDR3 DNA: TGCAGTGCTAGAGGACTAGGGGCGAACACTGAAGCTTTCTTT
clone size: few; D gene: TRBD2; V gene: TRBV3-1; J gene: TRBJ2-5; CDR3 protein: CASSIPSGETQYF; CDR3 DNA: TGTGCCAGCAGCATCCCTAGCGGAGAGACCCAGTACTTC
clone size: NA; D gene: NA; V gene: TRBV20-1; J gene: TRBJ1-5; CDR3 protein: CSANDDSNQPQHF; CDR3 DNA: TGCAGTGCCAACGACGATAGCAATCAGCCCCAGCATTTT
clone size: few; D gene: TRBD2; V gene: TRBV12-3/TRBV12-4; J gene: TRBJ2-1; CDR3 protein: CASSRTSEGYNEQFF; CDR3 DNA: TGTGCCAGCAGTCGGACTAGCGAGGGATACAATGAGCAGTTCTTC
clone size: many; D gene: TRBD2; V gene: TRBV7-9; J gene: TRBJ2-7; CDR3 protein: CASSPLAGASYEQYF; CDR3 DNA: TGTGCCAGCAGCCCCCTAGCGGGGGCATCCTACGAGCAGTACTTC
clone size: few; D gene: TRBD1; V gene: TRBV11-2; J gene: TRBJ2-2; CDR3 protein: CASSPRGTALTGELFF; CDR3 DNA: TGTGCCAGCAGCCCGAGAGGGACAGCCTTGACCGGGGAGCTGTTTTTT
clone size: NA; D gene: TRBD1; V gene: TRBV5-5; J gene: TRBJ1-1; CDR3 protein: CASKTGTGNTEAFF; CDR3 DNA: TGTGCCAGCAAAACGGGGACAGGGAACACTGAAGCTTTCTTT
clone size: many; D gene: TRBD1; V gene: TRBV6-2/TRBV6-3; J gene: TRBJ2-3; CDR3 protein: CASRRDWTGYDTQYF; CDR3 DNA: TGTGCCAGCAGACGAGACTGGACAGGCTACGATACGCAGTATTTT
clone size: NA; D gene: NA; V gene: TRBV7-2; J gene: TRBJ2-7; CDR3 protein: CASSMGKGPYEQYF; CDR3 DNA: TGTGCCAGCAGTATGGGTAAGGGCCCCTACGAGCAGTACTTC